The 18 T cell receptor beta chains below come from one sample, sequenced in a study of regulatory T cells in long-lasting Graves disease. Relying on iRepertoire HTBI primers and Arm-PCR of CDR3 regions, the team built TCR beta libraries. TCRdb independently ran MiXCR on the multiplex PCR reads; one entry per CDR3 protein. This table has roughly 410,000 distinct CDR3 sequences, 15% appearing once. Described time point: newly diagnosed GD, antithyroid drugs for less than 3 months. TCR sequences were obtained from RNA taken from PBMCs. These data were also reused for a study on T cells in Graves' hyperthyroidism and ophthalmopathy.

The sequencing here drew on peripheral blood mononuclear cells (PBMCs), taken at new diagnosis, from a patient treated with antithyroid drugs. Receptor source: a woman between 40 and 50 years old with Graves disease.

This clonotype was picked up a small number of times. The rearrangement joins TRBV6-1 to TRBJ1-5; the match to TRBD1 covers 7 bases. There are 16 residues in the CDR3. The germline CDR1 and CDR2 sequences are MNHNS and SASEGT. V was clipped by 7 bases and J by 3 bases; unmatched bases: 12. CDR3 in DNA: TGTGCCAGCATTACCGACAGGGCGGATGTCAATCAGCCCCAGCATTTT. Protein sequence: CASITDRADVNQPQHF.

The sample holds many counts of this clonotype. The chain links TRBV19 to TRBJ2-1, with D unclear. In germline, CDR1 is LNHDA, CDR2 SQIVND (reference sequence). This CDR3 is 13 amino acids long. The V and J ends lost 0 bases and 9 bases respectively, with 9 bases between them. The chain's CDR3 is CASSIDGAGEQFF. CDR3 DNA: TGTGCCAGTAGTATAGATGGAGCTGGTGAGCAGTTCTTC.

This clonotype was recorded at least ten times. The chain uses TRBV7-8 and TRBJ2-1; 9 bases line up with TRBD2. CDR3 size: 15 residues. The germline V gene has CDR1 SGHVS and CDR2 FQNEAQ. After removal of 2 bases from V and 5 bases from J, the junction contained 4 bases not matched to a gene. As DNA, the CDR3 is TGTGCCAGCAGCTTATTAGCGGGAGTAAACAATGAGCAGTTCTTC. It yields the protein CASSLLAGVNNEQFF.

This CDR3 reads CASSLVLAGEDETQYF. The CDR3 DNA is TGCGCCAGCAGCCTAGTACTAGCGGGAGAGGATGAGACCCAGTACTTC. The chain uses TRBV4-3 and TRBJ2-5, with 11 bases fitting TRBD2. There are 16 residues in the CDR3. The germline gives CDR1 LGHNA, CDR2 YSLEER. With V trimmed by 4 bases and J by 5 bases, 9 bases remained unmatched.

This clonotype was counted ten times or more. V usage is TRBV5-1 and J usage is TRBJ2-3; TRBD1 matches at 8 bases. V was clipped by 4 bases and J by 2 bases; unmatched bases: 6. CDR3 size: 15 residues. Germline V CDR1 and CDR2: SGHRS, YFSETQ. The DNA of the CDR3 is TGCGCCAGCAGCATTGGACAGGGCCTCACAGATACGCAGTATTTT. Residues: CASSIGQGLTDTQYF. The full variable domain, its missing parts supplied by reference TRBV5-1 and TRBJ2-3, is KAGVTQTPRYLIKTRGQQVTLSCSPISGHRSVSWYQQTPGQGLQFLFEYFSETQRNKGNFPGRFSGRQFSNSRSEMNVSTLELGDSALYLCASSIGQGLTDTQYFGPGTRLTVL.

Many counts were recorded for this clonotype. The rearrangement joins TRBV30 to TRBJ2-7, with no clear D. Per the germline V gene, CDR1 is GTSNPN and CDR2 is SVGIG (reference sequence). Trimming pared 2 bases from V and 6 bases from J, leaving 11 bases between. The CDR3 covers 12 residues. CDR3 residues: CAWSLGMREQYF. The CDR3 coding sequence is TGTGCCTGGAGTCTGGGAATGCGCGAGCAGTACTTC.

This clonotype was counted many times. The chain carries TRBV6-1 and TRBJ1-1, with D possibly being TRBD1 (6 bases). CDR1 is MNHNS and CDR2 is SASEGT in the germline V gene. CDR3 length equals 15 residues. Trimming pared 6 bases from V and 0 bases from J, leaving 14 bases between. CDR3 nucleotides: TGTGCCAGCAGATACCTCAGGGGTGTGAACACTGAAGCTTTCTTT. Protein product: CASRYLRGVNTEAFF.

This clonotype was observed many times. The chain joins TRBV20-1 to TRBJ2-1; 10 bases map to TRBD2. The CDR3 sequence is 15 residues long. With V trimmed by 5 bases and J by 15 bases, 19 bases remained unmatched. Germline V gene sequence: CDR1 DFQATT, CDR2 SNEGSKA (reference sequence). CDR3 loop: CSASTSWASGRGSFF. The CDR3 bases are TGCAGTGCTTCGACATCCTGGGCTAGCGGGAGAGGTTCGTTCTTC.

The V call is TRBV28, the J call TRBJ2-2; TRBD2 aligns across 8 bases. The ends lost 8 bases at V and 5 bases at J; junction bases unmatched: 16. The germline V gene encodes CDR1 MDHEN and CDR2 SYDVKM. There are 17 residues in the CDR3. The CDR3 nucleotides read TGTGCCAGCGGCCCTGCCATTGGACTAGCTCCGACCGGGGAGCTGTTTTTT. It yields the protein CASGPAIGLAPTGELFF.

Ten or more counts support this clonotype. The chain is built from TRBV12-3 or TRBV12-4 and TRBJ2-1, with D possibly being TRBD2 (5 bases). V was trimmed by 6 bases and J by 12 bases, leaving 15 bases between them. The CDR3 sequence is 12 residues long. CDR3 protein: CASSPQLGRQFF. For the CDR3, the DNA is TGTGCCAGCAGCCCCCAACTAGGACGGCAGTTCTTC.

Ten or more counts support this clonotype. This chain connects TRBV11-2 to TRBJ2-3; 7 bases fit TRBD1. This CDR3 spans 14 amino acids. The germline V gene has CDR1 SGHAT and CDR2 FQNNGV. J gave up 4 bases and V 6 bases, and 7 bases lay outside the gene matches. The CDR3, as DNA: TGTGCCAGCAGAAGACAGGGACGTCCAGATACGCAGTATTTT. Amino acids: CASRRQGRPDTQYF.

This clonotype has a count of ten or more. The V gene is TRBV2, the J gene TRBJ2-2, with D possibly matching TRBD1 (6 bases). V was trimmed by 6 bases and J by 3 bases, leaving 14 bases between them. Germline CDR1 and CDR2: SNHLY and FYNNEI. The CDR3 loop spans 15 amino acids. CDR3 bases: TGTGCCAGCAGGGTTGGTCCAGGGGACACCGGGGAGCTGTTTTTT. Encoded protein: CASRVGPGDTGELFF.

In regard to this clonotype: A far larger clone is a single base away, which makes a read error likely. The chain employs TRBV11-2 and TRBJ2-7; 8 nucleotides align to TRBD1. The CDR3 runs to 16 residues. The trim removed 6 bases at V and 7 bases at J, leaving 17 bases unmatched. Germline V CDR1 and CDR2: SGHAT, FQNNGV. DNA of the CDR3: TGTGCCAGCAGACGCACGGGCAGGGGGCTAGAAGGTGAGCAGTACTTC. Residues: CASRRTGRGLEGEQYF.

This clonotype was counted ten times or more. The CDR3 loop is CASSSQGFTGELFF. DNA of the CDR3: TGTGCCAGCAGTTCTCAGGGGTTCACCGGGGAGCTGTTTTTT. The J gene is TRBJ2-2, the V gene TRBV2; D may be TRBD1 (6 bases). Trimming pared 5 bases from V and 4 bases from J, leaving 11 bases between. Germline lookup yields CDR1 SNHLY and CDR2 FYNNEI. The CDR3 contains 14 residues.

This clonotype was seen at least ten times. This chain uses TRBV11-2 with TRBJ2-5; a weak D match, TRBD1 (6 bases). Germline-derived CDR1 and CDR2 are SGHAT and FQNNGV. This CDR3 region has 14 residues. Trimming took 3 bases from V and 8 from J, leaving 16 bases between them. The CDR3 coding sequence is TGTGCCAGCAGCTTCTATCGGGGACACCAAACCCAGTACTTC. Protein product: CASSFYRGHQTQYF.

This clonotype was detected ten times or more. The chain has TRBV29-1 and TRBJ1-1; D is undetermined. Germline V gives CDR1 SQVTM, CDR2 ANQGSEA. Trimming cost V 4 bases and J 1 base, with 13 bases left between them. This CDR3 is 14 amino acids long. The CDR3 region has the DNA TGCAGCGTTGGACGGGGAGGTCCGAACACTGAAGCTTTCTTT. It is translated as CSVGRGGPNTEAFF.

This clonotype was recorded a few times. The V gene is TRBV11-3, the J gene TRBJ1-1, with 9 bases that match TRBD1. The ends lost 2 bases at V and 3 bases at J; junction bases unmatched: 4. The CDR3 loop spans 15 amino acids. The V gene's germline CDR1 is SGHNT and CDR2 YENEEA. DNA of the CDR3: TGTGCCAGCAGCTTAAGGACAGGGGCGGACACTGAAGCTTTCTTT. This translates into CASSLRTGADTEAFF.

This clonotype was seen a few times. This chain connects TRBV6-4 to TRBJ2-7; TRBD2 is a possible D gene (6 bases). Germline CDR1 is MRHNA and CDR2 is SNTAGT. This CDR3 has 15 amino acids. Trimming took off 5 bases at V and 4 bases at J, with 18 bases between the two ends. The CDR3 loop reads CASSYPGLSSYEQYF. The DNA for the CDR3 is TGTGCCAGCAGTTACCCCGGACTATCTTCATACGAGCAGTACTTC.